The clone carrying this T cell receptor (beta chain) was recorded a few times. Its antigen is not identified. TCRdb recomputed calls from the reads with MiXCR, one row per CDR3 protein. The sample carries nearly 700,000 distinct CDR3 sequences, around 35% recorded once. This entry is derived from a study of T cell repertoires in cytomegalovirus infection. Looking at the study overall: TCR beta signatures that were public indicated CMV infection and matching HLA type. Broader study findings: Frequencies of public TCR beta families were cumulated, and this identified carriers of CMV plus the relevant HLA.

This clonotype originated in a human donor in good health (CMV status not recorded). Some clones in this sample may be carry-over from other donors' samples. This specimen was cultured PBMCs, taken from culture after CMV antigen stimulation.

CDR3 DNA sequence: TGTGCCAGCAAGCGGCCCTCCTACAATGAGCAGTTCTTC. Protein sequence: CASKRPSYNEQFF. The chain joins TRBV7-9 to TRBJ2-1; D possibly corresponds to TRBD2 (5 bases). V was shortened by 7 bases and J by 0 bases, with 7 bases between the two germline ends. CDR3 size: 13 residues. Germline CDR1 is SEHNR and CDR2 is FQNEAQ (reference sequence). Variable domain in full (rest from reference TRBV7-9 and TRBJ2-1): DTGVSQNPRHKITKRGQNVTFRCDPISEHNRLYWYRQTLGQGPEFLTYFQNEAQLEKSRLLSDRFSAERPKGSFSTLEIQRTEQGDSAMYLCASKRPSYNEQFFGPGTRLTVL.